This T cell receptor beta chain was retrieved from a study of OX40 agonist ivuxolimab in advanced cancers. This table comes from immunoSEQ multiplex PCR, and its TCRdb copy is limited to in-frame clones, with some not included. The top ten hold 0.5% to 0.65% of the sample, which has around 100,000 clones, approximately 90% seen once. Germline-derived CDR1 and CDR2 are MDHEN and SYDVKM. The V segment lost 6 bases and the J segment 7 bases; nucleotides outside the gene matches: 9. This CDR3 region has 14 residues. The chain recombines TRBV28 with TRBJ1-2, with 9 positions matching TRBD1. This material consisted of CD4+ or CD8+ T cells sorted from blood, taken in a trial of the OX40 agonist ivuxolimab. The TCR comes from an adult with an advanced solid tumor such as melanoma, head and neck, liver or kidney cancer. The CDR3, as DNA: TGTGCCAGCAGACCACAGGGGGCTGTGGTTGGCTACACCTTC. The encoded protein is CASRPQGAVVGYTF.